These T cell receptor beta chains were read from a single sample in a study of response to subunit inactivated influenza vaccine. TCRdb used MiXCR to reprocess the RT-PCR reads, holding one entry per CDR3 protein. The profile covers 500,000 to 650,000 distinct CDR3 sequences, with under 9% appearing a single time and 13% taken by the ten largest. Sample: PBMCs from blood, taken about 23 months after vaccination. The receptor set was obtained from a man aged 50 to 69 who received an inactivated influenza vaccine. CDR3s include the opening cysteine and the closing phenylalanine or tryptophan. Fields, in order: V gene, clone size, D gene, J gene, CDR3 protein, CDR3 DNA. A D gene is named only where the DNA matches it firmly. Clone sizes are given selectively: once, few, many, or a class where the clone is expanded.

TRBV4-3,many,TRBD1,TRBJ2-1,CASSQEGRGLYNEQFF,TGCGCCAGCAGCCAAGAGGGTAGGGGGCTTTACAATGAGCAGTTCTTC
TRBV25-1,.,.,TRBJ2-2,CASTGSPNSGELFF,TGTGCCAGCACAGGTTCGCCGAACTCCGGGGAGCTGTTTTTT
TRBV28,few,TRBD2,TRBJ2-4,CASSLWPSGKNIQYF,TGTGCCAGCAGTTTATGGCCTAGCGGCAAAAACATTCAGTACTTC
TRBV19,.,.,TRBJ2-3,CASSMLPADTQYF,TGTGCCAGTAGTATGCTGCCGGCGGATACGCAGTATTTT
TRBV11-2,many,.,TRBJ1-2,CASSLAASNYGYTF,TGTGCCAGCAGCTTAGCCGCTTCTAACTATGGCTACACCTTC
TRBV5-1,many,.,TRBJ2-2,CASSLAQGTPGELFF,TGCGCCAGCAGCTTGGCGCAAGGGACACCGGGGGAGCTGTTTTTT
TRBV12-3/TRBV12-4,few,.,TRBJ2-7,CASSFGKENSYEQYF,TGTGCCAGCAGTTTTGGGAAGGAGAACTCCTACGAGCAGTACTTC
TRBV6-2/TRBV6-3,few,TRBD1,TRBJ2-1,CASRMDRAKVNEQFF,TGTGCCAGCAGGATGGACAGGGCAAAGGTCAATGAGCAGTTCTTC
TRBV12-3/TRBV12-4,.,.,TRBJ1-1,CASSRGRKGEGTEAFF,TGTGCCAGCAGCCGTGGGAGGAAGGGAGAAGGGACTGAAGCTTTCTTT
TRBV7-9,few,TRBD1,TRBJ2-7,CASSLGPGQGHEQYF,TGTGCCAGCAGCTTAGGACCGGGACAGGGTCACGAGCAGTACTTC
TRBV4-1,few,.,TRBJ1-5,CASSQARAASNQPQHF,TGCGCCAGCAGCCAAGCCCGGGCCGCTAGCAATCAGCCCCAGCATTTT
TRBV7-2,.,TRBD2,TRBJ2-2,CASSLRRGGELFF,TGTGCCAGCAGCTTAAGGCGGGGGGGGGAGCTGTTTTTT
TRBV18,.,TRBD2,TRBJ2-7,CASSLGLAGVYSYEQYF,TGTGCCAGCTCACTTGGACTAGCGGGAGTTTATTCCTACGAGCAGTACTTC
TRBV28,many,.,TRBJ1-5,CASSPISTAGGNQPQHF,TGTGCCAGCAGTCCTATTTCAACGGCTGGGGGCAATCAGCCCCAGCATTTT
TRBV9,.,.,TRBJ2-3,CASSADRWDTQYF,TGTGCCAGCAGCGCCGACCGGTGGGATACGCAGTATTTT
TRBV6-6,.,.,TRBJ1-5,CASSYRGGGQPQHF,TGTGCCAGCAGTTATCGAGGGGGTGGTCAGCCCCAGCATTTT
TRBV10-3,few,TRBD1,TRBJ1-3,CAISRTGEATTIYF,TGTGCCATCAGCCGGACAGGGGAAGCGACCACCATATATTTT
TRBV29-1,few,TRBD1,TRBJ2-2,CSVEVTGMVEDTGELFF,TGCAGCGTTGAAGTGACAGGGATGGTGGAGGACACCGGGGAGCTGTTTTTT
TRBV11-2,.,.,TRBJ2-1,CASRDGLVGSYNEQFF,TGTGCCAGCAGGGATGGACTGGTAGGCTCCTACAATGAGCAGTTCTTC
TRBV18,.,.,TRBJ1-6,CASSPGQRGSPLHF,TGTGCCAGCTCACCCGGACAGCGCGGTTCACCCCTCCACTTT
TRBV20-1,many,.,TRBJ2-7,CSASGAQGDEQYF,TGCAGTGCTTCAGGGGCGCAGGGCGACGAGCAGTACTTC
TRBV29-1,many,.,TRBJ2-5,CSALAFQETQYF,TGCAGCGCCTTAGCTTTCCAAGAGACCCAGTACTTC
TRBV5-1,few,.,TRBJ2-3,CASSLGRGPDTQYF,TGCGCCAGCAGCTTGGGGAGGGGCCCAGATACGCAGTATTTT
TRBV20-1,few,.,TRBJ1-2,CSARIQGDYGYTF,TGCAGTGCTAGGATACAGGGAGACTATGGCTACACCTTC
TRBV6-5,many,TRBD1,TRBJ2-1,CASSYRGQGHSEQFF,TGTGCCAGCAGTTACAGGGGACAGGGTCATAGCGAGCAGTTCTTC
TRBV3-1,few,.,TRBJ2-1,CASSQDGTSLSSYNEQFF,TGTGCCAGCAGCCAAGATGGAACTAGTTTAAGCTCCTACAATGAGCAGTTCTTC
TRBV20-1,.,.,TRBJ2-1,CSALRTLSTEEQFF,TGCAGTGCTTTGAGGACTCTGAGTACAGAGGAGCAGTTCTTC
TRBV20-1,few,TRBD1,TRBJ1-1,CSARPSGGQGTEAFF,TGCAGTGCTAGACCCTCGGGGGGACAGGGTACTGAAGCTTTCTTT
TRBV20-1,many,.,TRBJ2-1,CSATPGRGGNEQFF,TGCAGTGCCACCCCGGGAAGGGGGGGCAATGAGCAGTTCTTC
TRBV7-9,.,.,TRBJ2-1,CASSPDPVGNEQFF,TGTGCCAGCAGTCCAGACCCGGTGGGGAATGAGCAGTTCTTC
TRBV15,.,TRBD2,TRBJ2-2,CATSRALAGVTGGELFF,TGTGCCACCAGCAGAGCTCTAGCGGGAGTGACAGGCGGGGAGCTGTTTTTT
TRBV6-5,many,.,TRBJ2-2,CATFDGELFF,TGTGCCACTTTCGACGGGGAGCTGTTTTTT
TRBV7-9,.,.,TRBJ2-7,CASSFRSRQIHEQYF,TGTGCCAGCAGCTTTCGGTCTAGGCAAATCCACGAGCAGTACTTC
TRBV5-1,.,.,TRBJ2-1,CASSLGSGTNEQFF,TGCGCCAGCAGCTTAGGTAGTGGGACGAATGAGCAGTTCTTC
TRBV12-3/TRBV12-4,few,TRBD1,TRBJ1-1,CASRRTGGYTEAFF,TGTGCCAGCAGACGGACAGGAGGGTACACTGAAGCTTTCTTT
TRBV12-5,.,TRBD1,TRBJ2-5,CACGLDRGQETQYF,TGTGCTTGTGGTTTGGACAGGGGCCAAGAGACCCAGTACTTC
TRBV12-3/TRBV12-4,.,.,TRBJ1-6,CASRTDSSGSPLHF,TGTGCCAGCAGGACGGACAGTTCGGGGTCACCCCTCCACTTT
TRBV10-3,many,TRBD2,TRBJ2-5,CAISPNQRGETQYF,TGTGCCATCAGTCCTAATCAGCGGGGAGAGACCCAGTACTTC
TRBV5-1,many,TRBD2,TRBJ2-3,CASSPGGTSGTPTQYF,TGCGCCAGCAGCCCTGGGGGGACTAGCGGGACTCCAACGCAGTATTTT
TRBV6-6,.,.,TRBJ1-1,CASVVALNTEVFF,TGTGCCAGCGTCGTAGCTTTGAACACTGAAGTTTTCTTT
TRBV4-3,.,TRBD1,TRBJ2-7,CASSQNWDSSYEQYF,TGCGCCAGCAGCCAGAATTGGGACAGTTCCTACGAGCAGTACTTC
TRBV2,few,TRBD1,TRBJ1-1,CASSLAGTGTFTEAFF,TGTGCCAGCAGCCTTGCCGGGACAGGGACTTTCACTGAAGCTTTCTTT
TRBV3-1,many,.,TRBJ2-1,CASSQGQLSYNEQFF,TGTGCCAGCAGCCAAGGACAACTCTCCTACAATGAGCAGTTCTTC
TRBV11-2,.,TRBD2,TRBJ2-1,CASSLMGLAGNEQFF,TGTGCCAGCAGCTTAATGGGACTAGCGGGAAATGAGCAGTTCTTC
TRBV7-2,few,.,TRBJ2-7,CASSAPGIGASSYEQYF,TGTGCCAGCAGCGCCCCCGGGATAGGGGCCAGCTCCTACGAGCAGTACTTC
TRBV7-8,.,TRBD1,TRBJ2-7,CASSPGQWASEQYF,TGTGCCAGCAGCCCGGGACAGTGGGCCTCCGAGCAGTACTTC
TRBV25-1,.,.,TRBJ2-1,CASSDPASYSYNEQFF,TGTGCCAGCAGTGACCCCGCTAGCTACTCCTACAATGAGCAGTTCTTC
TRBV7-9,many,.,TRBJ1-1,CASSLGSWRNTEAFF,TGTGCCAGCAGCTTAGGGAGCTGGCGGAACACTGAAGCTTTCTTT
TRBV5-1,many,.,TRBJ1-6,CASSLEGIYNSPLHF,TGCGCCAGCAGCTTGGAAGGGATCTATAATTCACCCCTCCACTTT
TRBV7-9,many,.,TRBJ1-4,CASSLALSGGGEKLFF,TGTGCCAGCAGCTTAGCGCTTTCCGGAGGCGGTGAAAAACTGTTTTTT
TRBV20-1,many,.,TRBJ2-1,CSAPRGSPHNEQFF,TGCAGTGCTCCTAGGGGGAGTCCCCACAATGAGCAGTTCTTC
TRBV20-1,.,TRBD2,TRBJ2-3,CSARDLRRGDTDTQYF,TGCAGTGCTAGAGATTTAAGGCGGGGGGACACAGATACGCAGTATTTT
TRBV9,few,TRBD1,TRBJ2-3,CASSDTGDEADTQYF,TGTGCCAGCAGCGATACAGGGGATGAAGCAGATACGCAGTATTTT
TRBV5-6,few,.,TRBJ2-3,CASSLDAPTDTQYF,TGTGCCAGCAGCTTGGACGCCCCTACAGATACGCAGTATTTT
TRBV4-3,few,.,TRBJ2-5,CASSQGAVLQETQYF,TGCGCCAGCAGCCAAGGAGCGGTACTCCAAGAGACCCAGTACTTC
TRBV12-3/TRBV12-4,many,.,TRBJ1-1,CASSLARHSRMNTEAFF,TGTGCCAGCAGTTTAGCGCGGCATTCGAGAATGAACACTGAAGCTTTCTTT
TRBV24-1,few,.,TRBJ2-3,CATSDPPGQDTSTDTQYF,TGTGCCACCAGTGATCCCCCTGGGCAGGACACTAGCACAGATACGCAGTATTTT
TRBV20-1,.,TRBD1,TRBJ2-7,CSARPTGVEQYF,TGCAGTGCTAGACCCACAGGGGTCGAGCAGTACTTC
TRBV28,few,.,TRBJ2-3,CASHARGRPSTDTQYF,TGTGCCAGCCACGCCCGGGGACGTCCTAGCACAGATACGCAGTATTTT